A single T cell receptor beta chain is shown here with its context. Its antigen is as yet unknown. The data were obtained in a study of shared clonotypes between healthy human individuals. The overall study: A couple of women and a few men aged 18 to 49 served as donors.

Template for every sorted-subset replicate PCR totaled about 0.2 ug DNA, around 33,000 T cell genomes. Sequencing was performed with immunoSEQ multiplex PCR; in TCRdb, only in-frame clones are kept and a portion is missing. The data contain fewer than 1.6 million clones, approximately 98.5% of them singletons. Findings and limits, study-wide: Sharing across a few donors was seen in 4% to 5.5% of naive CD4 clonotypes. Rarefaction showed that sequencing of sorted subsets was incomplete (despite large depth).

Sequencing was done on a sample of naive CD4+ T cells sorted from blood. Stated subset: CD45RA+ positively selected. This TCR was sampled from a man aged 25 to 40 in good health.

CDR3 region: CASSAQSGSSNEQFF. CDR3 DNA: TGCGCCAGCAGCGCCCAAAGCGGGTCGTCCAATGAGCAGTTCTTC. The rearrangement uses TRBV5-1 and TRBJ2-1, with D possibly matching TRBD2 (6 bases). This CDR3 is built from 15 residues. From germline, CDR1 is SGHRS and CDR2 YFSETQ. Trimming removed 4 bases from V and 6 bases from J, with 17 bases in between.